The clone carrying this TCR beta chain has only one observation. TCRdb keeps only in-frame clones here, not all; method: immunoSEQ multiplex PCR. The table records some 260,000 clones, roughly 91% of them present only once. The data originate from a study of blood T cell repertoires in COVID-19. Looking at the study overall: Donors in the United States, Italy and Spain gave samples during acute or convalescent COVID-19.

The TCR sequence derives from a man in his forties who had recovered from COVID-19. The sample was PBMCs or T cells enriched from blood (not recorded which).

This CDR3 is CASSHPPEARTYEQYF. For the CDR3, the DNA is TGTGCCAGCAGCCATCCCCCAGAGGCCCGTACTTACGAGCAGTACTTC. The rearrangement uses TRBV3-1 (or the pseudogene TRBV3-2) and TRBJ2-7; no reliable D call. This CDR3 has 16 amino acids. The V end was cut by 3 bases, the J end by 4 bases, with 19 bases between. The germline CDR1 and CDR2 sequences are LGHDT and YNNKEL (reference sequence).